One sample yielded the 31 T cell receptor beta chains listed below, sequenced in a study of T cells in Graves' hyperthyroidism and ophthalmopathy. From RNA transcripts, TCR beta CDR3 regions were amplified. HTBI primers were the set used in a first-round RT-PCR of the TCR CDR3. TCRdb used MiXCR to reprocess the multiplex PCR reads, holding one entry per CDR3 protein. Here the sample spans 250,000 to 300,000 distinct CDR3 sequences, about 18% being singletons. The specimen was blood. These receptor sequences come from a woman in her sixties with Graves' ophthalmopathy.

As for this clonotype: A read error may produce the germline difference seen at one junction end. This chain connects TRBV7-2 to TRBJ1-1, with D possibly TRBD1 on 6 matching bases. This CDR3 region has 13 residues. The germline V gene has CDR1 SGHTA and CDR2 FQGNSA. The CDR3 nucleotides are TGTGCCAGCAGCTCCTACGGGGGCGCTGAAGCCTTCTTT. Amino acid sequence: CASSSYGGAEAFF.

This clonotype was seen a few times. Being one base from a much bigger clone, this may be a read error. The V and J genes are TRBV28 and TRBJ2-7; weak D call: TRBD2 (5 bases). The V gene lost 0 bases and the J gene lost 3 bases, with 9 bases spanning the gap. Germline-derived CDR1 and CDR2 are MDHEN and SYDVKM. CDR3 length: 14 residues. The CDR3 coding sequence is TGTGCCAGCAGTTTATGGGAGGAAGACTACGAGCAGTACTTC. This codes for CASSLWEEDYEQYF.

This clonotype has just a few counts. The V and J genes are TRBV9 and TRBJ2-3; 8 positions match TRBD2. V was clipped by 1 base and J by 2 bases; unmatched bases: 6. CDR3 length: 16 amino acids. Per the germline V gene, CDR1 is SGDLS and CDR2 is YYNGEE. CDR3 nucleotide sequence: TGTGCCAGCAGCGTACGTCGGGGGGGCCCCACAGATACGCAGTATTTT. The encoded protein is CASSVRRGGPTDTQYF.

This clonotype was detected ten times or more. The chain couples TRBV7-9 to TRBJ2-3; TRBD1 agrees at 12 bases. Germline assignment: CDR1 SEHNR and CDR2 FQNEAQ (reference sequence). There are 16 residues in the CDR3. J lost 7 bases, V lost 4 bases, and 9 bases had no gene match. CDR3 DNA: TGTGCCAGCAGCTACTCACCGGGACAGGGGGCTTATACGCAGTATTTT. Translated: CASSYSPGQGAYTQYF.

The J gene is TRBJ1-4, the V gene TRBV4-1; perhaps TRBD1 as D (6 bases). The CDR3 runs 16 residues. CDR1 and CDR2 from the germline V gene are MGHRA and YSYEKL. The V and J ends lost 5 bases and 3 bases respectively, with 16 bases between them. Written as DNA, the CDR3 is TGCGCCAGCAGCAAACCATCAGGGGTTTCTAATGAAAAACTGTTTTTT. This gives the protein CASSKPSGVSNEKLFF.

This clonotype was counted a few times. This sequence joins TRBV6-1 and TRBJ1-2; D call uncertain. The CDR3 is 13 residues long. Trimming took 3 bases from V and 3 from J, leaving 8 bases between them. Germline values: CDR1 MNHNS, CDR2 SASEGT. The CDR3 nucleotides are TGTGCCAGCAGTGACAGACCAGACTATGGCTACACCTTC. Its translation is CASSDRPDYGYTF.

The chain carries TRBV10-3 and TRBJ2-3; D unresolved. The CDR3 covers 11 residues. CDR1 is ENHRY and CDR2 is SYGVKD in the germline V gene. CDR3 nucleotides: TGTGCGACGTCGGGCCAGTATACGCAGTATTTT. Translation: CATSGQYTQYF.

V usage is TRBV20-1 and J usage is TRBJ2-3; the match to TRBD2 covers 16 bases. Looked up from germline, CDR1 is DFQATT and CDR2 is SNEGSKA (reference sequence). The CDR3 contains 16 residues. The junction had 8 bases not matched to a gene; V was cut back by 7 bases and J by 4 bases. The CDR3 DNA reads as TGCAGTGTACCGGGACTAGCGGGAGGGCCATCAGATACGCAGTATTTT. This translates into CSVPGLAGGPSDTQYF.

Many counts were recorded for this clonotype. The chain links TRBV7-2 to TRBJ2-3; TRBD2 matches at 9 bases. J was trimmed by 5 bases and V by 7 bases; bases with no gene match: 16. This CDR3 spans 17 amino acids. CDR1 is SGHTA, CDR2 FQGNSA, per germline. DNA for the CDR3: TGTGCCAGCACCGTCGTGAATAGCGGGAGTTCTGGAGATACGCAGTATTTT. Its protein product is CASTVVNSGSSGDTQYF.

This clonotype was seen repeatedly, ten times or more. The chain combines TRBV18 with TRBJ2-3, with D tentatively TRBD1 (5 bases). Germline CDR1 KGHSH, CDR2 LQKENI. The CDR3 extends over 14 amino acids. V lost 3 bases and J 3 bases, leaving 10 bases between the germline ends. CDR3 in amino acids: CASSPPPGTDTQYF. Written as DNA, the CDR3 is TGTGCCAGCTCACCTCCCCCAGGGACAGATACGCAGTATTTT.

This clonotype came up a few times. The chain carries TRBV29-1 and TRBJ1-2; D gene unclear. The CDR3 extends over 15 amino acids. Trimming left V 4 bases short and J 3 bases short, with 18 bases between. Germline V lookup: CDR1 SQVTM, CDR2 ANQGSEA. CDR3 in amino acids: CSVGGSLTRDYGYTF. DNA for the CDR3: TGCAGCGTTGGCGGGTCTTTGACAAGGGACTATGGCTACACCTTC.

J is TRBJ1-5 and V is TRBV2; TRBD1 is a possible D gene (6 bases). The ends were cut back, 3 bases at V and 13 bases at J, with 10 bases in the middle. The CDR3 covers 11 residues. The germline V gene encodes CDR1 SNHLY and CDR2 FYNNEI. Written as DNA, the CDR3 is TGTGCCAGCAGTGAGGACAGCTATCAGCATTTT. This gives the protein CASSEDSYQHF.

CDR3 DNA: TGTGCCAGCAGTTACTCGTTTGTAGGTCGGACTGAAGCTTTCTTT. Its protein product is CASSYSFVGRTEAFF. The chain couples TRBV6-5 to TRBJ1-1; no reliable D call. Trimming shortened V by 0 bases and J by 5 bases, and 13 bases separated the two germline ends. Germline V CDR1 and CDR2: MNHEY, SVGAGI. The CDR3 contains 15 residues.

Only a few counts were recorded for this clonotype. The chain joins TRBV20-1 to TRBJ2-7, with TRBD2 matching over 9 bases. Trimming cost V 2 bases and J 3 bases; bases outside gene matches: 2. The CDR3 is 13 amino acids. Germline values: CDR1 DFQATT, CDR2 SNEGSKA (reference sequence). The CDR3 bases are TGCAGTGCTAGACTAGCGGGGAACTACGAGCAGTACTTC. Protein: CSARLAGNYEQYF.

At least ten counts were recorded for this clonotype. The chain links TRBV6-1 to TRBJ1-5, with D unclear. The germline gives CDR1 MNHNS, CDR2 SASEGT. V was trimmed by 2 bases and J by 0 bases, leaving 14 bases between them. CDR3 length equals 17 residues. This CDR3 reads CASSERMTSNSNQPQHF. The CDR3 DNA sequence: TGTGCCAGCAGTGAACGGATGACAAGTAATAGCAATCAGCCCCAGCATTTT.

In this sample, this clonotype turned up many times. The chain employs TRBV2 and TRBJ2-7; 7 positions match TRBD2. CDR1 and CDR2 (germline): SNHLY, FYNNEI. This CDR3 spans 14 amino acids. With V trimmed by 6 bases and J by 4 bases, 9 bases remained unmatched. Written as DNA, the CDR3 is TGTGCCAGCAGGGGAGGGACCGATCTTTACGAGCAGTACTTC. This gives the protein CASRGGTDLYEQYF.

The V call is TRBV4-2, the J call TRBJ1-1; D is perhaps TRBD1 (5 bases). The CDR3 runs to 14 residues. V was cut by 4 bases and J by 2 bases, with 11 bases left in between. The germline V gene has CDR1 LGHNA and CDR2 YNFKEQ. The CDR3 is CASSRAGKNTEAFF. The CDR3 coding sequence is TGTGCCAGCAGCCGGGCAGGGAAAAACACTGAAGCTTTCTTT.

This clonotype was observed at least ten times. The rearrangement joins TRBV2 to TRBJ1-2; a possible D gene is TRBD1 (6 bases). This CDR3 is built from 14 residues. V was pared by 2 bases and J by 6 bases, with 13 bases between. Germline CDR1 reads SNHLY; CDR2 reads FYNNEI. The CDR3 DNA reads TGTGCCAGCAGTGAATTAGGGGGAGAAGATGGCTACACCTTC. Translated, it gives CASSELGGEDGYTF.

This clonotype appeared many times. The CDR3 region is CASKDRNTEAFF. The CDR3 DNA reads TGTGCCAGCAAAGATAGGAACACTGAAGCTTTCTTT. This chain uses TRBV27 with TRBJ1-1; D remains ambiguous. The CDR3 loop spans 12 amino acids. CDR1 is MNHEY, CDR2 SMNVEV, per germline (reference sequence). Trimming took 7 bases from V and 1 from J, leaving 7 bases between them.

Ten or more counts support this clonotype. The V and J genes are TRBV5-1 and TRBJ2-3, with 9 nucleotides matching TRBD2. Germline loops: CDR1 SGHRS, CDR2 YFSETQ. This CDR3 contains 14 residues. V gave up 2 bases and J gave up 4 bases; unmatched junction bases: 2. The CDR3 bases are TGCGCCAGCAGCTTCGCGGGGGGGCCAGATACGCAGTATTTT. Amino acid sequence: CASSFAGGPDTQYF.

The chain links TRBV7-9 to TRBJ1-2; D gene unclear. This CDR3 is built from 12 residues. Germline V gene lookup returns CDR1 SEHNR and CDR2 FQNEAQ (reference sequence). Trimming cost V 2 bases and J 6 bases, with 7 bases left between them. CDR3 residues: CASSLFGDGYTF. In DNA, the CDR3 is TGTGCCAGCAGCTTATTCGGAGATGGCTACACCTTC.

Many counts were recorded for this clonotype. The chain carries TRBV20-1 and TRBJ2-3, with a possible D match to TRBD1 (7 bases). Germline V gene lookup returns CDR1 DFQATT and CDR2 SNEGSKA (reference sequence). CDR3 length: 15 residues. Trimming removed 0 bases from V and 5 bases from J, with 15 bases in between. CDR3 protein: CSARDDGRGEDTQYF. The CDR3 coding sequence is TGCAGTGCTAGAGATGATGGCAGGGGGGAAGATACGCAGTATTTT.

The chain employs TRBV15 and TRBJ2-5; 7 bases are a match to TRBD2. The CDR3 is 14 residues long. With V trimmed by 3 bases and J by 2 bases, 3 bases remained unmatched. Germline loops: CDR1 LNHNV, CDR2 YYDKDF (reference sequence). CDR3: CATSSRRGQETQYF. The CDR3 DNA reads TGTGCCACCAGCAGCAGGCGGGGGCAAGAGACCCAGTACTTC.

This clonotype has only a few counts. The V call is TRBV7-9, the J call TRBJ1-2; weak D call: TRBD1 (6 bases). CDR1 and CDR2 (germline): SEHNR, FQNEAQ (reference sequence). CDR3 length: 10 amino acids. Trimming removed 8 bases from V and 8 bases from J, with 9 bases in between. This CDR3 is CASHQGGYTF. Written as DNA, the CDR3 is TGTGCCAGCCATCAGGGGGGCTACACCTTC.

The chain combines TRBV18 with TRBJ1-1, with 7 bases fitting TRBD1. CDR3 size: 14 residues. Germline V gene lookup returns CDR1 KGHSH and CDR2 LQKENI. V was clipped by 5 bases and J by 4 bases; unmatched bases: 7. The CDR3 DNA is TGTGCCAGCTCATCCCTAGACAGGGCCACTGAAGCTTTCTTT. Translating gives CASSSLDRATEAFF.

This rearrangement joins TRBV7-9 to TRBJ2-7, with 12 bases aligning to TRBD2. With 3 bases clipped from V and 0 bases from J, the junction kept 12 bases outside the gene matches. CDR3 size: 19 residues. Per the germline V gene, CDR1 is SEHNR and CDR2 is FQNEAQ (reference sequence). DNA for the CDR3: TGTGCCAGCAGCTTGTCAGCGATACAACTAGCGGGGGGCTCCTACGAGCAGTACTTC. This translates into CASSLSAIQLAGGSYEQYF.

About this clonotype itself: A much larger clone sits a single nucleotide away, making a read error possible. No conserved phenylalanine or tryptophan ends this CDR3, so it is likely a read error. The chain combines TRBV6-5 with TRBJ1-1; possibly TRBD1 for D (5 bases). This CDR3 has 13 residues. Per the germline V gene, CDR1 is MNHEY and CDR2 is SVGAGI. V was trimmed by 0 bases and J by 5 bases, leaving 7 bases between them. CDR3 sequence (DNA): TGTGCCAGCAGTTACTCGACAGTGACTGAAGCTTTCCTT. This gives the protein CASSYSTVTEAFL.

The chain has TRBV29-1 and TRBJ2-1; 9 bases agree with TRBD1. The germline V gene encodes CDR1 SQVTM and CDR2 ANQGSEA. V shed 2 bases, J shed 9 bases, and the junction held 5 bases outside the gene matches. CDR3 length: 13 amino acids. The CDR3 region has the DNA TGCAGCGTTGAAAGGGACAGGGACACTGAGCAGTTCTTC. Translating gives CSVERDRDTEQFF.

Many counts were recorded for this clonotype. V gene TRBV18 combines with J gene TRBJ2-3; no clear D. The germline gives CDR1 KGHSH, CDR2 LQKENI. V was shortened by 8 bases and J by 6 bases, with 15 bases between the two germline ends. There are 13 residues in the CDR3. CDR3 amino acids: CASGQAVRDTQYF. DNA for the CDR3: TGTGCCAGCGGGCAAGCAGTTAGGGATACGCAGTATTTT. The whole variable domain, filled in from reference TRBV18 and TRBJ2-3, reads NAGVMQNPRHLVRRRGQEARLRCSPMKGHSHVYWYRQLPEEGLKFMVYLQKENIIDESGMPKERFSAEFPKEGPSILRIQQVVRGDSAAYFCASGQAVRDTQYFGPGTRLTVL.

This clonotype was picked up a small number of times. The chain couples TRBV28 to TRBJ2-6; D unresolved. The CDR3 has 16 amino acids. The germline V gene has CDR1 MDHEN and CDR2 SYDVKM. The ends were cut back, 6 bases at V and 0 bases at J, with 12 bases in the middle. DNA of the CDR3: TGTGCCAGCAGCCCTAACCCAAACTCTGGGGCCAACGTCCTGACTTTC. This sequence encodes CASSPNPNSGANVLTF.

As concerns this clonotype: A read error is possible here, since a much larger clone lies one base away. The CDR3 does not close with the conserved phenylalanine or tryptophan, likely indicating a read error. The V and J genes are TRBV2 and TRBJ2-1, with a possible D match to TRBD2 (5 bases). The V gene's germline CDR1 is SNHLY and CDR2 FYNNEI. V lost 6 bases and J lost 0, with 9 bases in between. The CDR3 loop spans 14 amino acids. The CDR3 spells CASSRDSSYNEQFY. The CDR3 DNA reads as TGTGCCAGCAGCCGGGATTCCTCCTACAATGAGCAGTTCTAC.